The clone carrying this TCR beta chain was detected a few times. What it binds is not known. With 3 bases removed from V and 1 base from J, the gap between germline ends came to 9 bases. The CDR3 runs to 14 residues. Germline V CDR1 and CDR2: SGHVS, FQNEAQ. This entry comes from a study of early T cells in non-severe SARS-CoV-2 infection. Study-level results: Matching against VDJdb likely underestimated virus-specific expansions, favoring anti-spike CD8.

From the 5' RACE reads, TCRdb called clonotypes with MiXCR, one entry per CDR3 protein. Among roughly 54,000 distinct CDR3 sequences listed, 10% to 15% were seen once. The sample taken for sequencing was whole blood. This TCR derives from an adult who was a healthcare worker with PCR-confirmed SARS-CoV-2 infection or an uninfected control (not recorded which). The chain couples TRBV7-8 to TRBJ2-5; D is unclear. The CDR3 DNA sequence: TGTGCCAGCAGCTTCCCGAACCTCCAAGAGACCCAGTACTTC. Translated: CASSFPNLQETQYF.